Presented here are 18 T cell receptor beta chains from one specimen sequenced in a study of T cells in Graves' hyperthyroidism and ophthalmopathy. Amplified regions were TCR beta CDR3 sequences from RNA transcripts. A set of HTBI primers served as the primers for a first-round RT-PCR of the TCR CDR3. TCRdb recomputed calls from the multiplex PCR reads with MiXCR, one row per CDR3 protein. Of about 570,000 distinct CDR3 sequences listed, around 15% are singletons. The sample was blood. These receptors were collected from a woman between 40 and 50 years old with Graves' hyperthyroidism.

This clonotype has at least ten counts. V is TRBV2 and J is TRBJ2-5, with TRBD2 matching over 7 bases. With 7 bases clipped from V and 4 bases from J, the junction kept 3 bases outside the gene matches. This CDR3 region has 12 residues. Germline-derived CDR1 and CDR2 are SNHLY and FYNNEI. CDR3 region: CASKLAGETQYF. Here the CDR3 DNA reads TGTGCCAGCAAATTAGCGGGAGAGACCCAGTACTTC.

This clonotype was observed a handful of times. The V gene is TRBV7-9, the J gene TRBJ2-3; D remains unclear. The CDR3 spans 17 residues. Germline-derived CDR1 and CDR2 are SEHNR and FQNEAQ (reference sequence). V was clipped by 1 base and J by 3 bases, with 17 bases between them. The chain's CDR3 is CASSLGWLPRATDTQYF. The DNA for the CDR3 is TGTGCCAGCAGCTTAGGGTGGTTACCCCGGGCGACAGATACGCAGTATTTT.

The sample holds many counts of this clonotype. The genes are TRBV11-2 and TRBJ2-7; no clear D. Looked up from germline, CDR1 is SGHAT and CDR2 is FQNNGV. This CDR3 region has 13 residues. Trimming took off 3 bases at V and 6 bases at J, with 12 bases between the two ends. CDR3 protein: CASSFFLESEQYF. CDR3 bases: TGTGCCAGCAGCTTCTTCCTTGAATCCGAGCAGTACTTC.

In this sample, this clonotype turned up a few times. V gene TRBV2 combines with J gene TRBJ2-1; 9 bases line up with TRBD1. Trimming cost V 5 bases and J 6 bases; bases outside gene matches: 5. The CDR3 loop spans 14 amino acids. Per the germline V gene, CDR1 is SNHLY and CDR2 is FYNNEI. CDR3: CASSWDRAFNEQFF. CDR3 DNA: TGTGCCAGCAGTTGGGACAGGGCGTTCAATGAGCAGTTCTTC. The full variable domain, completed using reference TRBV2 and TRBJ2-1, is EPEVTQTPSHQVTQMGQEVILRCVPISNHLYFYWYRQILGQKVEFLVSFYNNEISEKSEIFDDQFSVERPDGSNFTLKIRSTKLEDSAMYFCASSWDRAFNEQFFGPGTRLTVL.

This clonotype was seen only a few times. V and J are TRBV10-3 and TRBJ2-1; D is unclear. V gave up 0 bases and J gave up 9 bases, with 9 bases separating them. The CDR3 contains 13 residues. The V gene's germline CDR1 is ENHRY and CDR2 SYGVKD. The CDR3 is CAISESENPEQFF. For the CDR3, the DNA is TGTGCCATCAGTGAGTCCGAGAATCCTGAGCAGTTCTTC.

A few counts support this clonotype. The gene calls are TRBV12-3 or TRBV12-4 and TRBJ2-3; D gene ambiguous. The germline V and J ends were trimmed by 8 bases and 4 bases, with 13 bases remaining between them. The CDR3 is 13 residues long. The CDR3: CASSIQRADTQYF. The CDR3 DNA reads as TGTGCCAGCTCTATACAGCGCGCAGATACGCAGTATTTT.

The V gene is TRBV15, the J gene TRBJ1-1; a weak D match, TRBD1 (5 bases). The CDR3 has 13 amino acids. Germline lookup yields CDR1 LNHNV and CDR2 YYDKDF (reference sequence). Trimming stripped 7 bases from V and 0 bases from J, with 9 bases between. DNA of the CDR3: TGTGCCACCACCTCCAGGGTGAACACTGAAGCTTTCTTT. This translates into CATTSRVNTEAFF.

This clonotype came up many times. The chain is built from TRBV6-1 and TRBJ2-6; D may correspond to TRBD1 or TRBD2 (5 bases each). CDR3 length: 15 residues. From germline, CDR1 is MNHNS and CDR2 SASEGT. Between the trimmed V and J ends, which lost 10 bases and 0 bases, there was a span of 13 bases. CDR3 loop: CATLGRFSGANVLTF. Here the CDR3 DNA reads TGTGCCACCCTGGGACGATTCTCTGGGGCCAACGTCCTGACTTTC.

A word on this clonotype: One base away lies a much larger clone, so this may be a sequencing read error. The CDR3 region has the DNA TGTGCCAGCAGCCCAGTTAGAGACTGGGCGGATGGCTACACCTTC. Residues: CASSPVRDWADGYTF. V is TRBV7-2 and J is TRBJ1-2; no reliable D call. V lost 5 bases and J lost 6, with 19 bases in between. Per the germline V gene, CDR1 is SGHTA and CDR2 is FQGNSA. The CDR3 is 15 residues long.

The gene calls are TRBV24-1 and TRBJ1-2, with 10 bases aligning to TRBD1. V shed 5 bases and J 2 bases; nucleotides not matched to a gene: 7. This CDR3 is built from 16 residues. Germline V gene sequence: CDR1 KGHDR, CDR2 SFDVKD. The CDR3, as DNA: TGTGCCACCAGTGGTTCCGGGACAGGGGCAAACTATGGCTACACCTTC. It specifies CATSGSGTGANYGYTF.

This clonotype was found many times. This chain links TRBV12-3 or TRBV12-4 with TRBJ2-1; 12 bases are a match to TRBD1. The ends lost 3 bases at V and 6 bases at J; junction bases unmatched: 3. The CDR3 loop spans 15 amino acids. CDR3 coding DNA: TGTGCCAGCAGTTTTTGGGACAGGGGGCTCAATGAGCAGTTCTTC. Translation gives CASSFWDRGLNEQFF.

This clonotype was counted ten times or more. CDR3 sequence (DNA): TGTGCCTGGAAAAGGGCTAGCGGCTACAATGAGCAGTTCTTC. This sequence encodes CAWKRASGYNEQFF. J is TRBJ2-1 and V is TRBV30; 7 nucleotides match TRBD2. The CDR3 has 14 amino acids. Per germline, CDR1 GTSNPN and CDR2 SVGIG (reference sequence). V trimming: 4 bases; J trimming: 3 bases; junction bases outside the gene matches: 6.

This clonotype was seen only a few times. This chain joins TRBV20-1 and TRBJ2-3, with D possibly being TRBD1 (5 bases). CDR1 is DFQATT and CDR2 is SNEGSKA in the germline V gene (reference sequence). This CDR3 has 15 amino acids. V was clipped by 3 bases and J by 4 bases, with 17 bases between them. The CDR3 nucleotides read TGCAGTGCTAGGTCCTCAGGGCTTTTTTCAGATACGCAGTATTTT. Its protein product is CSARSSGLFSDTQYF.

This rearrangement joins TRBV20-1 to TRBJ1-2, with D tentatively TRBD1 (6 bases). The CDR3 extends over 15 amino acids. CDR1 DFQATT and CDR2 SNEGSKA come from the germline V gene (reference sequence). V dropped 0 bases and J dropped 8 bases, with 19 bases sitting between them. The CDR3 loop is CSARDPVRDNAGYTF. CDR3 coding DNA: TGCAGTGCTAGAGATCCCGTCCGGGACAACGCAGGCTACACCTTC.

A note on this clonotype: Being one base from a much bigger clone, this may be a read error. Because the CDR3 is missing its conserved closing phenylalanine or tryptophan, this is likely a read error. This chain joins TRBV9 and TRBJ2-5; no clear D. CDR1 and CDR2 from the germline V gene are SGDLS and YYNGEE. V lost 0 bases and J lost 1, with 7 bases in between. The CDR3 length is 14 residues. In DNA form, the CDR3 reads TGTGCCAGCAGCGTAGACCCGATCCAAGAGACCCAGTACTTA. Its translation is CASSVDPIQETQYL.

The table lists this clonotype with many counts. The chain combines TRBV18 with TRBJ1-5; D is unresolved. In germline, CDR1 is KGHSH, CDR2 LQKENI. V lost 5 bases and J 4 bases, leaving 6 bases between the germline ends. The CDR3 extends over 12 amino acids. The chain's CDR3 is CASSNANQPQHF. CDR3 sequence (DNA): TGTGCCAGCTCAAATGCAAATCAGCCCCAGCATTTT.

This clonotype was seen at least ten times. V and J are TRBV7-9 and TRBJ2-1; 10 bases are shared with TRBD2. The germline V gene has CDR1 SEHNR and CDR2 FQNEAQ (reference sequence). The CDR3 runs 17 residues. J gave up 9 bases and V 5 bases, and 16 bases lay outside the gene matches. The CDR3 reads CASSRWTGLAAVGEQFF. CDR3 sequence (DNA): TGTGCCAGCAGCCGTTGGACAGGACTAGCGGCCGTCGGTGAGCAGTTCTTC.

V and J are TRBV27 and TRBJ2-3, with 8 positions matching TRBD2. CDR3 length: 15 amino acids. Germline V gene lookup returns CDR1 MNHEY and CDR2 SMNVEV (reference sequence). The V and J ends lost 7 bases and 0 bases, in that order; junction bases with no gene match: 6. The CDR3 DNA follows: TGTGCCAGCAAAACCTCTAGCGGGAGCACAGATACGCAGTATTTT. It translates to CASKTSSGSTDTQYF.